This TCR beta chain stems from a study of Graves' ophthalmopathy and Graves' hyperthyroidism. Notes on the study in general: Cross-validated, the 13-signature model showed 87.88%/81.08% sensitivity/specificity, and 80%/75% in the test set.

The CDR3 extends over 15 amino acids. V shed 5 bases and J shed 6 bases, with 20 bases lying between them. The germline V gene has CDR1 DFQATT and CDR2 SNEGSKA (reference sequence). Ineligible for inclusion were patients with other autoimmune diseases, uncontrolled infections, pregnancy or lactation. In regard to this clonotype: Its antigen is as yet unknown.

From RNA, the CDR3 regions of TCR beta chains were amplified and sequenced. Second-round multiplex PCR followed a first-round RT-PCR using HTBI primers. Using its own MiXCR run on the multiplex PCR reads, TCRdb lists one record per CDR3 protein. The sample contains over a million distinct CDR3 sequences, about two fifths of which appear only once. The V and J genes are TRBV20-1 and TRBJ1-5; D possibly corresponds to TRBD1 (6 bases). Sequencing was performed on peripheral blood or thyroid tissue (not recorded which). This receptor was identified in an adult man with Graves' hyperthyroidism. As DNA, the CDR3 is TGCAGTGCTGCCCAGCCGACGGGGGGCGGTCAGCCCCAGCATTTT. Its protein is CSAAQPTGGGQPQHF.